This TCR beta chain was recovered during a study of T cells in Graves' hyperthyroidism and ophthalmopathy. CDR1 is SEHNR, CDR2 FQNEAQ, per germline (reference sequence). The CDR3 consists of 15 residues. V lost 5 bases and J lost 7, with 17 bases in between. TCR beta CDR3 regions were amplified from RNA transcripts. With the HTBI primer set, the TCR CDR3 went through a first round of RT-PCR. TCRdb reanalysed the multiplex PCR reads using MiXCR and keeps one entry per CDR3 protein. The data show about 290,000 distinct CDR3 sequences, roughly 15% seen once. In making diagnoses, clinical symptoms, serum thyroxine and TRAb, thyroid ultrasound and orbital computed tomography were all used.

This TCR was recovered from a woman in her 30s with Graves' hyperthyroidism that later progressed to Graves' ophthalmopathy. This chain uses TRBV7-9 with TRBJ1-4; D ambiguous. The sequencing input was blood. CDR3 loop: CASSLYNGVGEKLFF. In DNA, the CDR3 is TGTGCCAGCAGCCTCTATAACGGGGTCGGTGAAAAACTGTTTTTT.